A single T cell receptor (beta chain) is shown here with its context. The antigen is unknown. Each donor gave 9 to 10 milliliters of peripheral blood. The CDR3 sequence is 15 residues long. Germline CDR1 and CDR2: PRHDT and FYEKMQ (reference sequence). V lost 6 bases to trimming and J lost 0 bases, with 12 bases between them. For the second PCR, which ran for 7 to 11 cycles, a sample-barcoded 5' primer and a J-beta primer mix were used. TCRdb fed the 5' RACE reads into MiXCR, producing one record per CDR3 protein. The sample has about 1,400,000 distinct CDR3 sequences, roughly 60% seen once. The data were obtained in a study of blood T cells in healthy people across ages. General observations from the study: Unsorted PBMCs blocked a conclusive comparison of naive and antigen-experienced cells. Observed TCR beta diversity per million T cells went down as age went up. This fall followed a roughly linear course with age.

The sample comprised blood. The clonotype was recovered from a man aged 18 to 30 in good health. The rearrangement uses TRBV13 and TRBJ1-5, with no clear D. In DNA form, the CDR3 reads TGTGCCAGCAGTTCCCTGGGAAGTAGCAATCAGCCCCAGCATTTT. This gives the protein CASSSLGSSNQPQHF.